This T cell receptor (beta chain) emerged from a study of radiotherapy plus CTLA-4 blockade in lung cancer listed by TCRdb under 2018. In terms of the full investigation: Among the enrolled patients, around 19% had an objective response, and 25% to 40% reached disease control. What the study reported, not specific to this receptor: Increased serum interferon-beta after radiation, together with early dynamic changes in blood T cell clones, were reported to be the strongest predictors of response. After treatment with radiotherapy and ipilimumab, TCR clones that originated in tumors expanded in peripheral blood.

The study tested focal radiation therapy combined with CTLA-4 blockade (ipilimumab) in patients with chemo-refractory metastatic non-small-cell lung cancer. Trimming removed 0 bases from V and 1 base from J; the gene matches leave 2 bases unexplained. CDR1 and CDR2, per the germline V gene, are SGDLS and YYNGEE. The CDR3 covers 16 residues, taking in both the cysteine and the phenylalanine. CDR3 DNA only is kept here, 48 bases in frame from base 1. Remarks on this clone: Its binding antigen is unknown. No quality values exist for individual bases; no much larger clone is one base distant.

The method behind the library was the immunoSEQ multiplex PCR assay. As stored in TCRdb, this immuneACCESS dataset retains in-frame rearrangements with V and J assigned. A fraction of the clones does not appear; measured against another copy, unresolved V genes explain less than half of the discrepancy, and the remainder lacks a known reason. In this sample the table shows just under 60,000 clones, approximately 65% of which occur a single time. Approximately 8.3% of the sample is held by the ten biggest clonotypes. Specimen: peripheral blood, collected from a patient treated with radiotherapy plus ipilimumab. The receptor was isolated from a human donor with non-small cell lung cancer whose response to radiotherapy plus ipilimumab could not be evaluated. Here the chain combines TRBV9 and TRBJ2-5, and TRBD2 aligns with 11 junction nucleotides. The CDR3 amino acid sequence is: CASSVASGGSQETQYF. The DNA sequence is TGTGCCAGCAGCGTAGCTAGCGGGGGGTCCCAAGAGACCCAGTACTTC.